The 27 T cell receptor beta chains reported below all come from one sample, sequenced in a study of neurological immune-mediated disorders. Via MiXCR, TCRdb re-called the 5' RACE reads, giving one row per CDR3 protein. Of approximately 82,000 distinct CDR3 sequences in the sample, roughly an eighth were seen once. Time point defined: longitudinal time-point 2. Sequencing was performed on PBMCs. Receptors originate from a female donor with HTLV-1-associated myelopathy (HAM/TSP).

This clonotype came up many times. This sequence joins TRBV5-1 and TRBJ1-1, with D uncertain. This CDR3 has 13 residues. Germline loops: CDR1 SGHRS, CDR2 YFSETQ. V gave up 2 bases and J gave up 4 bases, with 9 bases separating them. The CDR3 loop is CASSFQDSTEAFF. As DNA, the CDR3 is TGCGCCAGCAGCTTTCAGGACTCCACTGAAGCTTTCTTT.

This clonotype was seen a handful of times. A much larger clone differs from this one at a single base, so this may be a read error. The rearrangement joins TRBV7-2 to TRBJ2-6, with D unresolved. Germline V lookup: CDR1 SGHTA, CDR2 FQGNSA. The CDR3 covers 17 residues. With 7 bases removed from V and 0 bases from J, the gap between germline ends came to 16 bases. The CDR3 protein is CASNSGSKSSGANVLTF. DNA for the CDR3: TGTGCCAGCAACTCCGGGTCGAAAAGCTCTGGGGCCAACGTCCTGACTTTC.

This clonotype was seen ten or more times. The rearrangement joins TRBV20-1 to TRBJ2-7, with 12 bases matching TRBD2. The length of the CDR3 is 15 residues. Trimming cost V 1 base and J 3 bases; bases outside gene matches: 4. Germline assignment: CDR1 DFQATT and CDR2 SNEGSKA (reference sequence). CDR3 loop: CSARGLAGENYEQYF. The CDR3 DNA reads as TGCAGTGCTAGAGGACTAGCGGGGGAGAACTACGAGCAGTACTTC.

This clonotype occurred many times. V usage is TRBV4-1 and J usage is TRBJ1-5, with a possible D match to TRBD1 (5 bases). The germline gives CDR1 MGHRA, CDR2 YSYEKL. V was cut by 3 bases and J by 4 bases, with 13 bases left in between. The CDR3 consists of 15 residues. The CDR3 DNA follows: TGCGCCAGCAGCCAGCGGGGGAAGGCAAATCAGCCCCAGCATTTT. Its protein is CASSQRGKANQPQHF.

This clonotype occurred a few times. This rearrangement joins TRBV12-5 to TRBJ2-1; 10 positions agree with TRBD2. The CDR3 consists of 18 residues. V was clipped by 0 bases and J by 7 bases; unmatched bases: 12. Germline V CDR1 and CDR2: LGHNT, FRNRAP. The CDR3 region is CASGLVPDGTSDLNEQFF. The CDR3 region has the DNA TGTGCTAGTGGTTTGGTCCCCGACGGGACTAGCGACCTAAATGAGCAGTTCTTC.

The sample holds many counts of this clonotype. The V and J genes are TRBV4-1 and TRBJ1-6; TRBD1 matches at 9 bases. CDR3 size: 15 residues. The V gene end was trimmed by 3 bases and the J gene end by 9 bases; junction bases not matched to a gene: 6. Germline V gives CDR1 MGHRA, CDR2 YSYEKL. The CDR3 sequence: CASSQRDRDFSPLHF. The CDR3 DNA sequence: TGCGCCAGCAGCCAGCGGGACAGGGATTTTTCACCCCTCCACTTT.

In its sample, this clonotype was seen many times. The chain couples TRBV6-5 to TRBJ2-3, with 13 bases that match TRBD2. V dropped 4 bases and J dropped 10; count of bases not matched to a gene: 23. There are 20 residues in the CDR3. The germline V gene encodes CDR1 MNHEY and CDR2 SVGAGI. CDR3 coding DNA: TGTGCCAGCAGTTCGCCTTCACTAGCGGGGGGGCATCGGAATATTTGGCCGCAGTATTTT. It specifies CASSSPSLAGGHRNIWPQYF.

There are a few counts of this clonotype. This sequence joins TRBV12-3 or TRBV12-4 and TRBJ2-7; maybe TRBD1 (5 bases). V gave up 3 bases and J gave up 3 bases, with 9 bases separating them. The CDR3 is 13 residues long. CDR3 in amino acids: CASSLNRIYEQYF. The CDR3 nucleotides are TGTGCCAGCAGTTTGAACAGGATCTACGAGCAGTACTTC.

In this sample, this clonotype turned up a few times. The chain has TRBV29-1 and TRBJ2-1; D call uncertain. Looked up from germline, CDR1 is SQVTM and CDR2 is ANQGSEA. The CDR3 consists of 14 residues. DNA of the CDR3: TGCAGTCTTCGCGAGCAGACGCCCTACAATGAGCAGTTCTTC. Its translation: CSLREQTPYNEQFF.

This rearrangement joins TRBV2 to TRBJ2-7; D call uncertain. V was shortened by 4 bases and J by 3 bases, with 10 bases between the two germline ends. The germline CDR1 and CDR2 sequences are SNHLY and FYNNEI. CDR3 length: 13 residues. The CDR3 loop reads CASSVAEGYEQYF. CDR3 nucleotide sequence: TGTGCCAGCAGTGTCGCAGAAGGCTACGAGCAGTACTTC. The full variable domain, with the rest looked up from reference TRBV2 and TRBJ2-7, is EPEVTQTPSHQVTQMGQEVILRCVPISNHLYFYWYRQILGQKVEFLVSFYNNEISEKSEIFDDQFSVERPDGSNFTLKIRSTKLEDSAMYFCASSVAEGYEQYFGPGTRLTVT.

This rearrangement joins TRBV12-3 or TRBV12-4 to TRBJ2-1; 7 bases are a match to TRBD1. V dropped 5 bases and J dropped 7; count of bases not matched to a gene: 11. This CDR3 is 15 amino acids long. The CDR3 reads CASSNGQEDWNEQFF. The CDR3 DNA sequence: TGTGCCAGCAGTAATGGACAGGAGGATTGGAATGAGCAGTTCTTC.

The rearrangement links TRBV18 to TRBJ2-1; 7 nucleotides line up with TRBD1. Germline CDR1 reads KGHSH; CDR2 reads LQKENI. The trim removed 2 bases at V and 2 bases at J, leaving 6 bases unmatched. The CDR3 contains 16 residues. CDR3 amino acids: CASSPGGQGAYNEQFF. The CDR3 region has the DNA TGTGCCAGCTCACCAGGGGGCCAGGGGGCCTACAATGAGCAGTTCTTC.

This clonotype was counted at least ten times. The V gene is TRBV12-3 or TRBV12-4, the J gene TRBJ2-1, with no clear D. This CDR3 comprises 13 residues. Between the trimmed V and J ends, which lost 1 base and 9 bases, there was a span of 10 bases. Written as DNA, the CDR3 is TGTGCCAGCAGTTTAGGTTATAGTTCTGAGCAGTTCTTC. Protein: CASSLGYSSEQFF.

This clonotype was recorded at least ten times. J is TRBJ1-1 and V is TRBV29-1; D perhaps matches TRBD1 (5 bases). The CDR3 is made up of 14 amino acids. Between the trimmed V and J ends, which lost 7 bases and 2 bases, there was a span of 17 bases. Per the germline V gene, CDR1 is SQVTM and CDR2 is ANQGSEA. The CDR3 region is CSGLTGTLNTEAFF. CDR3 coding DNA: TGCAGCGGACTTACCGGGACGCTTAACACTGAAGCTTTCTTT. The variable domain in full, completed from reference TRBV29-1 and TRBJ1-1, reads SAVISQKPSRDICQRGTSLTIQCQVDSQVTMMFWYRQQPGQSLTLIATANQGSEATYESGFVIDKFPISRPNLTFSTLTVSNMSPEDSSIYLCSGLTGTLNTEAFFGQGTRLTVV.

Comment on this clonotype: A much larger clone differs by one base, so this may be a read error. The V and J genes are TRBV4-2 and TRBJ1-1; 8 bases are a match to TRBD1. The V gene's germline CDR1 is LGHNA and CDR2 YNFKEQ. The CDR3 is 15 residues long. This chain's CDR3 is CVSSQPDREGTEAFF. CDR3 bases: TGTGTCAGCAGCCAACCGGACAGGGAAGGGACTGAAGCTTTCTTT.

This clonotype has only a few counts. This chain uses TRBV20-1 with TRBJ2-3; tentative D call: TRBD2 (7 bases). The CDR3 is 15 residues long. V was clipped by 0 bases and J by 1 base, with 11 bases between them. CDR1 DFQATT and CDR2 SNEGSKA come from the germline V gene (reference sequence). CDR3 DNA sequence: TGCAGTGCTAGAGATCTAGGGGGGGGCACAGATACGCAGTATTTT. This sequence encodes CSARDLGGGTDTQYF.

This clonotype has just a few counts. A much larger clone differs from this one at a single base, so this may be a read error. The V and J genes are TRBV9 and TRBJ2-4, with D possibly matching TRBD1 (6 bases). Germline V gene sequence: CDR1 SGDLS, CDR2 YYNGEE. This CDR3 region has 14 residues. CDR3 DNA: TGTGCCAGCAGCGGACAGGCCTCGGCAAACATTCTGTACTTC. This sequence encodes CASSGQASANILYF.

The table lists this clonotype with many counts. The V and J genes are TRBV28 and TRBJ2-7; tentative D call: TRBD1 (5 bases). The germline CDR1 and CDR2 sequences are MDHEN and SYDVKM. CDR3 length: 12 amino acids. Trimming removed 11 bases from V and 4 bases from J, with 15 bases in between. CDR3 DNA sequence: TGTGCCTCGCAGGGTACTCTATACGAGCAGTACTTC. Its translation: CASQGTLYEQYF. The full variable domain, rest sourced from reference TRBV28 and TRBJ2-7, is DVKVTQSSRYLVKRTGEKVFLECVQDMDHENMFWYRQDPGLGLRLIYFSYDVKMKEKGDIPEGYSVSREKKERFSLILESASTNQTSMYLCASQGTLYEQYFGPGTRLTVT.

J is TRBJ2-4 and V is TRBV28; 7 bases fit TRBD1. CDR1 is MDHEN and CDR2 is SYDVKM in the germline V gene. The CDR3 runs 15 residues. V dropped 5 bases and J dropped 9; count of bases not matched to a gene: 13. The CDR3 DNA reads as TGTGCCAGCAGTACCGTACCGGGACAGAGAAGCATTCAGTACTTC. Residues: CASSTVPGQRSIQYF.

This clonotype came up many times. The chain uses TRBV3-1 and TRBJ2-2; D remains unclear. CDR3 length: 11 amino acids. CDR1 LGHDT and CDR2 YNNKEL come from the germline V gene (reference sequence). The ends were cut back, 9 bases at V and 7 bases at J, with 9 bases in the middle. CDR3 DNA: TGTGCCAGTGGTTTGTACGGGGAGCTGTTTTTT. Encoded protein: CASGLYGELFF.

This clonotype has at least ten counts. CDR3 in DNA: TGTGCCAGCAGTTATGACACGTCGAGCTCCTACGAGCAGTACTTC. Amino acids: CASSYDTSSSYEQYF. The rearrangement joins TRBV6-5 to TRBJ2-7; D is unclear. In germline, CDR1 is MNHEY, CDR2 SVGAGI. The CDR3 length is 15 residues. The V end lost 3 bases, the J end lost 0 bases, and 12 bases lay between the germline ends.

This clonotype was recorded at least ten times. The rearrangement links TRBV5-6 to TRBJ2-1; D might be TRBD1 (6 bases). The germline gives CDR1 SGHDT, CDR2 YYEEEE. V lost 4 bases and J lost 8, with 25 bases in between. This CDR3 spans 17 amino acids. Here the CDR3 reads CASSLGGAGTMVDEQFF. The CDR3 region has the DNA TGTGCCAGCAGCCTTGGGGGCGCAGGAACCATGGTGGATGAGCAGTTCTTC.

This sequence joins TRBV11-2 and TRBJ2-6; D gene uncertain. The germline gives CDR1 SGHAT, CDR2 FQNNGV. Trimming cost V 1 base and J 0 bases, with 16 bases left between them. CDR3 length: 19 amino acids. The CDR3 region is CASSLAEGHHHSGANVLTF. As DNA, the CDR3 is TGTGCCAGCAGCTTAGCTGAAGGGCACCACCACTCTGGGGCCAACGTCCTGACTTTC.

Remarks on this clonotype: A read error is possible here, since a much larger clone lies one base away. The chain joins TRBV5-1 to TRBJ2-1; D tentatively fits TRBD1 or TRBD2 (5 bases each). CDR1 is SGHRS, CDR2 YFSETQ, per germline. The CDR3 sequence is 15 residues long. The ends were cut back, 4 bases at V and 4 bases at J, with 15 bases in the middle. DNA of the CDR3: TGCGCCAGCAGCCCAGAGGGGCCGGCATACAATGAGCAGTTCTTC. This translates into CASSPEGPAYNEQFF.

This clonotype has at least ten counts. CDR3 bases: TGTGCCAGCAGTGGGACGGAGCAACAAGAGACCCAGTACTTC. Translated: CASSGTEQQETQYF. The chain employs TRBV12-3 or TRBV12-4 and TRBJ2-5; the D call may be TRBD1 or TRBD2 (5 bases each). V shed 5 bases and J shed 2 bases, with 12 bases lying between them. The CDR3 consists of 14 residues.

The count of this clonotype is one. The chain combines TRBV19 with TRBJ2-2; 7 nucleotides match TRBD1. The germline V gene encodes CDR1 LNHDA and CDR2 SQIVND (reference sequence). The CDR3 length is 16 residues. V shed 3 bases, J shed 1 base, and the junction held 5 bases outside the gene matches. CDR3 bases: TGTGCCAGTAGTATCAGGGGGACAAGGAACACCGGGGAGCTGTTTTTT. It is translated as CASSIRGTRNTGELFF.

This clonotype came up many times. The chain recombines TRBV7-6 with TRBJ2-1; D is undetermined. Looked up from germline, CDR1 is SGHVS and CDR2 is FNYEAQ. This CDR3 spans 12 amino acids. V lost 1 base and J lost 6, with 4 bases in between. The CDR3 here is CASSLVSNEQFF. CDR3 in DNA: TGTGCCAGCAGCTTAGTGTCCAATGAGCAGTTCTTC. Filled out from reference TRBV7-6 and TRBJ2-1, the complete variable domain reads GAGVSQSPRYKVTKRGQDVALRCDPISGHVSLYWYRQALGQGPEFLTYFNYEAQQDKSGLPNDRFSAERPEGSISTLTIQRTEQRDSAMYRCASSLVSNEQFFGPGTRLTVL.